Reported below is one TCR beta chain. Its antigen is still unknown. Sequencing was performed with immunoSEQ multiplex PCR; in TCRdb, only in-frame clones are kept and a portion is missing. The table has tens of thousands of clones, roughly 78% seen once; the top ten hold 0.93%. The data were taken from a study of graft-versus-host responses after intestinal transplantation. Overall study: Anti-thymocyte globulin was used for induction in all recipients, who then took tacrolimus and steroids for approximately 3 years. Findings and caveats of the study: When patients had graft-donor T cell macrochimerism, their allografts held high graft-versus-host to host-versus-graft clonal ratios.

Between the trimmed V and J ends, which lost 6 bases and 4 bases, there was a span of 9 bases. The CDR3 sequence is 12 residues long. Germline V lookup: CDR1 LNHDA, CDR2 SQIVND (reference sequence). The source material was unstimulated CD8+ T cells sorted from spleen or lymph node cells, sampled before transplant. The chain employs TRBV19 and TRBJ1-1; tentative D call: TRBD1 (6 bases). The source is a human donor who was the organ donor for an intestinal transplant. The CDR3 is CASRTGITEAFF. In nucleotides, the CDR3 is TGTGCCAGTAGAACAGGGATCACTGAAGCTTTCTTT.